This paragraph covers one TCR beta chain sequence. The antigen is unknown. Germline V gene lookup returns CDR1 SEHNR and CDR2 FQNEAQ (reference sequence). V lost 5 bases to trimming and J lost 0 bases, with 8 bases between them. This CDR3 spans 13 amino acids. Sequencing was performed with immunoSEQ multiplex PCR; in TCRdb, only in-frame clones are kept and a portion is missing. This sample has hundreds of thousands of clones; nearly 98% occur once, and the top ten carry 0.3%. The sample belongs to a study of shared clonotypes between healthy human individuals. Study results and limitations: Donors were few, which limited the genetic and exposure-history diversity represented. Memory subsets generally showed smaller estimated richness than naive subsets did.

Naive-designated CD8 cells lacked CD45RO, were positively enriched for CCR7, and omitted terminally differentiated effector memory CD45RA+ cells. The sample consisted of naive CD8+ T cells sorted from blood. This receptor was taken from a man aged 30-40 years in good health. The chain links TRBV7-9 to TRBJ2-7; no clear D. The CDR3 sequence is CASSQRSSYEQYF. In DNA form, the CDR3 reads TGTGCCAGCAGCCAAAGGAGCTCCTACGAGCAGTACTTC.